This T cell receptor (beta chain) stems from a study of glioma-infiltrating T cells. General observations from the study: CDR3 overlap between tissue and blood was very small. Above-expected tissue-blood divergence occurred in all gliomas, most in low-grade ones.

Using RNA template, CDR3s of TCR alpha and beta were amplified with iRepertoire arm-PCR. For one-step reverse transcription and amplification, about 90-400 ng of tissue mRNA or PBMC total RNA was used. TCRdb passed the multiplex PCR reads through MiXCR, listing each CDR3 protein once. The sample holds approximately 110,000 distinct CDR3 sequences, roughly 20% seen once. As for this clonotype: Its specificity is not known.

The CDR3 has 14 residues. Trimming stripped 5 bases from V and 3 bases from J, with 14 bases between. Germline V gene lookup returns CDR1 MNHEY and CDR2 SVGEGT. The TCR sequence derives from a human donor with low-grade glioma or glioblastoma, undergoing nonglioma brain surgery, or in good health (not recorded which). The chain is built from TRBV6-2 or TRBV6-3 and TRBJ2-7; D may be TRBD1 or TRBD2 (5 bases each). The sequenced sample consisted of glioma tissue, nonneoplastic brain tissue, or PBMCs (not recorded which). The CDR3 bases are TGTGCCAGCAGTGACTACCGGGACCGCTACGAGCAGTACTTC. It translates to CASSDYRDRYEQYF.